One sample yielded the 25 T cell receptor beta chains listed below, sequenced in a study of OX40 agonist ivuxolimab in advanced cancers. Clones were read by immunoSEQ multiplex PCR, and TCRdb kept only the in-frame ones, dropping some. The sample consists of some 12,000 clones, roughly 78% of them appearing once. Sequenced material: CD4+ or CD8+ T cells sorted from blood, taken in a trial of the OX40 agonist ivuxolimab. Receptors originate from an adult with an advanced solid tumor such as melanoma, head and neck, liver or kidney cancer.

The chain is built from TRBV18 and TRBJ2-3; D assignment may be TRBD1 or TRBD2 (6 bases each). V was pared by 3 bases and J by 6 bases, with 19 bases between. This CDR3 region has 16 residues. The germline V gene encodes CDR1 KGHSH and CDR2 LQKENI. CDR3 region: CASSPLDYGGRDTQYF. The CDR3 bases are TGTGCCAGCTCACCCCTGGACTACGGGGGCCGGGATACGCAGTATTTT.

The chain employs TRBV28 and TRBJ2-7; 8 nucleotides line up with TRBD2. The CDR3 contains 14 residues. V shed 1 base, J shed 11 bases, and the junction held 10 bases outside the gene matches. Germline CDR1 MDHEN, CDR2 SYDVKM. The CDR3 DNA is TGTGCCAGCAGTTTATACGCCCCCAGCGGGAGTAAGTACTTC. Translated: CASSLYAPSGSKYF.

The chain joins TRBV7-3 to TRBJ1-1; TRBD1 might be the D (5 bases). The V end was cut by 6 bases, the J end by 4 bases, with 15 bases between. CDR1 SGHTA and CDR2 FQGTGA come from the germline V gene. The CDR3 totals 14 residues. The CDR3 is CASSPTGGVTEAFF. The DNA of the CDR3 is TGTGCCAGCAGTCCCACCGGGGGGGTCACTGAAGCTTTCTTT.

This chain uses TRBV29-1 with TRBJ2-7; tentative D call: TRBD1 (6 bases). Germline values: CDR1 SQVTM, CDR2 ANQGSEA. CDR3 length equals 15 residues. Trimming took off 0 bases at V and 0 bases at J, with 12 bases between the two ends. The CDR3 DNA is TGCAGCGTTGAAGATCAACAGGGAAGCTCCTACGAGCAGTACTTC. Translating it yields CSVEDQQGSSYEQYF.

This sequence joins TRBV11-2 and TRBJ2-1; D ambiguous. The V gene lost 1 base and the J gene lost 12 bases, with 13 bases spanning the gap. Per germline, CDR1 SGHAT and CDR2 FQNNGV. The CDR3 has 13 residues. CDR3 residues: CASSLGLATWQFF. In nucleotides, the CDR3 is TGTGCCAGCAGCTTAGGGCTCGCAACTTGGCAGTTCTTC.

The V gene is TRBV6-4, the J gene TRBJ2-1; 7 nucleotides line up with TRBD2. CDR3 length: 15 residues. Trimming removed 1 base from V and 0 bases from J; junction bases left unmatched: 0. CDR1 MRHNA and CDR2 SNTAGT come from the germline V gene. The CDR3, as DNA: TGTGCCAGCAGTGACTTAGCGGGCTCCTACAATGAGCAGTTCTTC. This encodes CASSDLAGSYNEQFF.

The chain joins TRBV2 to TRBJ2-1; 10 bases agree with TRBD1. Trimming removed 7 bases from V and 4 bases from J; junction bases left unmatched: 10. Germline CDR1 reads SNHLY; CDR2 reads FYNNEI. The CDR3 runs to 16 residues. This CDR3 is CASTSLGQGSYNEQFF. The CDR3 DNA reads TGTGCCAGCACTTCTCTGGGACAGGGGAGTTACAATGAGCAGTTCTTC.

The gene calls are TRBV7-3 and TRBJ1-1; D gene uncertain. The V end was cut by 2 bases, the J end by 4 bases, with 5 bases between. The CDR3 sequence is 12 residues long. Germline V gene data show CDR1 as SGHTA and CDR2 as FQGTGA. The CDR3 DNA is TGTGCCAGCAGCTTAGACACCACTGAAGCTTTCTTT. It encodes CASSLDTTEAFF. Looking up the rest from reference TRBV7-3 and TRBJ1-1 gives the full variable domain: GAGVSQTPSNKVTEKGKYVELRCDPISGHTALYWYRQSLGQGPEFLIYFQGTGAADDSGLPNDRFFAVRPEGSVSTLKIQRTERGDSAVYLCASSLDTTEAFFGQGTRLTVV.

Concerning this clone: This is likely an artifact of a read error, given a far larger clone one base away. This chain uses TRBV6-9 with TRBJ2-7; D gene uncertain. Germline values: CDR1 MNHGY, CDR2 SVAAGI. The CDR3 runs 10 residues. CDR3 residues: CASRIYGQYF. The CDR3 coding sequence is TGTGCCAGTCGCATCTACGGGCAGTACTTC.

V and J are TRBV6-5 and TRBJ2-1; TRBD2 agrees at 7 bases. The V segment lost 5 bases and the J segment 4 bases; nucleotides outside the gene matches: 5. The germline V gene encodes CDR1 MNHEY and CDR2 SVGAGI. The CDR3 covers 14 residues. The CDR3 sequence is CASSVSGAYNEQFF. The CDR3, as DNA: TGTGCCAGCAGTGTGAGCGGGGCGTACAATGAGCAGTTCTTC.

V gene TRBV6-1 combines with J gene TRBJ2-7; the D is unclear. V shed 10 bases and J shed 0 bases, with 19 bases lying between them. The CDR3 sequence is 15 residues long. The V gene's germline CDR1 is MNHNS and CDR2 SASEGT. The CDR3: CAKGPRRSRSYEQYF. CDR3 nucleotides: TGTGCCAAAGGCCCCCGGCGATCCCGCTCCTACGAGCAGTACTTC.

This chain links TRBV28 with TRBJ2-3, with D maybe TRBD2 (7 bases). This CDR3 has 13 amino acids. The germline gives CDR1 MDHEN, CDR2 SYDVKM. The V gene lost 7 bases and the J gene lost 5 bases, with 13 bases spanning the gap. CDR3: CASTAGARDTQYF. As DNA, the CDR3 is TGTGCCAGCACGGCGGGGGCCCGAGATACGCAGTATTTT.

The genes are TRBV10-2 and TRBJ1-4, with D maybe TRBD1 (5 bases). V was clipped by 2 bases and J by 4 bases, with 14 bases between them. CDR3 length: 16 residues. CDR1 and CDR2 (germline): WSHSY, SAAADI. CDR3 protein: CASSETDSVRNEKLFF. The CDR3 DNA reads TGCGCCAGCAGTGAGACCGACAGTGTACGTAATGAAAAACTGTTTTTT.

The genes are TRBV14 and TRBJ2-1; D not certain. The length of the CDR3 is 12 residues. Between the trimmed V and J ends, which lost 0 bases and 15 bases, there was a span of 12 bases. CDR1 and CDR2 (germline): SGHDN, FVKESK. The CDR3 DNA sequence: TGTGCCAGCAGCCAAGATTGGGTCGTACGGTTCTTC. It is translated as CASSQDWVVRFF.

The chain is built from TRBV6-6 and TRBJ2-7; 10 bases align to TRBD2. The CDR3 totals 14 residues. V shed 5 bases, J shed 2 bases, and the junction held 3 bases outside the gene matches. CDR1 and CDR2 (germline): MNHNY, SVGAGI (reference sequence). Here the CDR3 reads CASSPGLAAYEQYF. In DNA, the CDR3 is TGTGCCAGCAGTCCTGGACTAGCGGCCTACGAGCAGTACTTC.

The chain carries TRBV30 and TRBJ2-7; possibly TRBD1 or TRBD2 for D (5 bases each). Trimming pared 1 base from V and 2 bases from J, leaving 12 bases between. The CDR3 runs 14 residues. In germline, CDR1 is GTSNPN, CDR2 SVGIG (reference sequence). As DNA, the CDR3 is TGTGCCTGGAGTGGTTTCGTGGGACCCTACGAGCAGTACTTC. Translated: CAWSGFVGPYEQYF.

The chain carries TRBV28 and TRBJ1-2; 9 bases are a match to TRBD1. After removal of 5 bases from V and 3 bases from J, the junction contained 4 bases not matched to a gene. Germline lookup yields CDR1 MDHEN and CDR2 SYDVKM. The CDR3 spans 14 residues. The CDR3 region is CASSPGQGYYGYTF. CDR3 in DNA: TGTGCCAGCAGTCCAGGACAGGGGTACTATGGCTACACCTTC.

Remarks on this clone: This sample includes further DNA sequences coding for the same CDR3. The chain recombines TRBV6-1 with TRBJ2-1, with a possible D match to TRBD2 (5 bases). The CDR3 is made up of 15 amino acids. The germline V gene has CDR1 MNHNS and CDR2 SASEGT. Trimming took off 0 bases at V and 3 bases at J, with 9 bases between the two ends. The CDR3 loop reads CASSEAGGSYNEQFF. CDR3 coding DNA: TGTGCCAGCAGTGAAGCAGGTGGGAGCTACAATGAGCAGTTCTTC.

The chain uses TRBV6-6 and TRBJ1-2; D possibly corresponds to TRBD1 (6 bases). Germline CDR1 reads MNHNY; CDR2 reads SVGAGI (reference sequence). The CDR3 length is 14 residues. Trimming left V 7 bases short and J 4 bases short, with 16 bases between. The CDR3: CASTLGGGAYGYTF. The DNA of the CDR3 is TGTGCCAGCACCCTGGGCGGGGGGGCCTATGGCTACACCTTC.

This clone occurred a few times. V usage is TRBV6-6 and J usage is TRBJ2-1, with 9 bases lining up with TRBD1. Unmatched junction bases numbered 0, after V lost 0 bases and J lost 6 bases. This CDR3 is built from 14 residues. Germline lookup yields CDR1 MNHNY and CDR2 SVGAGI (reference sequence). The CDR3 here is CASSYSTGGNEQFF. In DNA, the CDR3 is TGTGCCAGCAGTTACTCGACAGGGGGCAATGAGCAGTTCTTC.

This clone was counted between two and nine times. The rearrangement joins TRBV6-8 to TRBJ2-7; weak D call: TRBD2 (5 bases). Trimming took 5 bases from V and 2 from J, leaving 13 bases between them. The CDR3 is 14 residues long. CDR1 is MNHGY, CDR2 SAAAGT, per germline. The chain's CDR3 is CASSDTAGAYEQYF. CDR3 nucleotide sequence: TGTGCCAGCAGTGATACAGCCGGGGCCTACGAGCAGTACTTC.

The chain couples TRBV4-1 to TRBJ2-1; the D gene is possibly TRBD1 (6 bases). The CDR3 contains 11 residues. Trimming left V 4 bases short and J 10 bases short, with 8 bases between. Germline V lookup: CDR1 MGHRA, CDR2 YSYEKL. The CDR3 nucleotides read TGCGCCAGCAGCCGGGGGCTAGAGCAGTTCTTC. Translated, it gives CASSRGLEQFF.

This clone is judged medium-sized. The J gene is TRBJ1-4, the V gene TRBV9; no clear D. The germline V and J ends were trimmed by 1 base and 0 bases, with 7 bases remaining between them. There are 15 residues in the CDR3. CDR1 and CDR2 (germline): SGDLS, YYNGEE. The CDR3 region is CASSVSGATNEKLFF. The CDR3 region has the DNA TGTGCCAGCAGCGTATCCGGAGCAACTAATGAAAAACTGTTTTTT. The variable domain in full, completed from reference TRBV9 and TRBJ1-4, reads DSGVTQTPKHLITATGQRVTLRCSPRSGDLSVYWYQQSLDQGLQFLIQYYNGEERAKGNILERFSAQQFPDLHSELNLSSLELGDSALYFCASSVSGATNEKLFFGSGTQLSVL.

The chain carries TRBV5-1 and TRBJ2-1; D might be TRBD1 (8 bases). This CDR3 contains 15 residues. Germline-derived CDR1 and CDR2 are SGHRS and YFSETQ. Trimming stripped 6 bases from V and 7 bases from J, with 20 bases between. In nucleotides, the CDR3 is TGCGCCAGCACCTGGGAACAGGGGGAGGGTAATGAGCAGTTCTTC. It translates to CASTWEQGEGNEQFF.

The CDR3 reads CAWNLRGGDNINEKLFF. The DNA for the CDR3 is TGTGCCTGGAACCTTAGGGGTGGTGATAACATTAATGAAAAACTGTTTTTT. This chain links TRBV30 with TRBJ1-4; a weak D match, TRBD1 (5 bases). The V gene's germline CDR1 is GTSNPN and CDR2 SVGIG (reference sequence). The CDR3 sequence is 17 residues long. The V end lost 4 bases, the J end lost 4 bases, and 22 bases lay between the germline ends.